Described below is a single TCR beta chain sequence and its context. The data belong to a study of blood T cell repertoires in COVID-19. About the research overall: There were acute and convalescent COVID-19 samples, and they came from the United States, Italy and Spain. From T cells, B-cell-depleted T cells, or PBMCs came the material, which was cDNA or gDNA.

CDR1 is LNHDA and CDR2 is SQIVND in the germline V gene (reference sequence). V was trimmed by 5 bases and J by 4 bases, leaving 17 bases between them. This CDR3 comprises 15 residues. Per the original data handling: Estimates of nucleated cell counts were drawn from the amplification of reference gene primers. Generated by immunoSEQ multiplex PCR, the TCRdb table keeps only in-frame clones and is missing some. V and J calls and clone size are those listed in that table; D and trimming were worked out from the DNA. The table includes about 130,000 clones, about four fifths detected once. The chain couples TRBV19 to TRBJ1-2; unclear D gene. The TCR sequence derives from a woman aged 25 to 39 who had recovered from COVID-19. Source material: peripheral blood. The CDR3 sequence is CASSPSEGKLYGYTF. CDR3 sequence (DNA): TGTGCCAGTAGTCCCTCCGAGGGTAAACTCTATGGCTACACCTTC.